The following is a T cell receptor beta chain sequence with its context. This record comes from a study of T cell changes during pregnancy in multiple sclerosis. Generated by immunoSEQ multiplex PCR, the TCRdb table keeps only in-frame clones and is missing some. The sample comprises about 67,000 clones, about 88% of which are singletons, and about 2.5% rests with the top ten. The receptor was derived from a female donor with multiple sclerosis, enrolled in a pregnancy study. The material was peripheral blood, obtained in the first trimester of pregnancy.

The CDR3 reads CAWTGPSEAGEQFF. CDR3 coding DNA: TGTGCCTGGACCGGTCCGTCGGAGGCGGGTGAGCAGTTCTTC. V usage is TRBV30 and J usage is TRBJ2-1; possibly TRBD2 for D (5 bases). The CDR3 sequence is 14 residues long. Germline CDR1 reads GTSNPN; CDR2 reads SVGIG (reference sequence). The V end was cut by 4 bases, the J end by 9 bases, with 19 bases between.